This T cell receptor (beta chain) was identified during a study of shared clonotypes between healthy human individuals. Study context: CD4 naive cells filled three plates per donor, CD4 memory three, CD8 naive two and CD8 memory one.

This CDR3 is built from 18 residues. Germline-derived CDR1 and CDR2 are SGHAT and FQNNGV. The V segment lost 6 bases and the J segment 2 bases; nucleotides outside the gene matches: 15. In the CD4+ fraction, cells were divided into CD45RA+ naive and CD45RA-negative memory subsets. Researchers divided each subset's genomic DNA evenly across several immunoSEQ plates. Assay used: immunoSEQ multiplex PCR; TCRdb lists only in-frame clones, some missing. The sample has more than 2,000,000 clones, around 90% seen once. The specimen sequenced was naive CD4+ T cells sorted from blood. Subset meaning: CD45RA+ positively selected. The chain couples TRBV11-2 to TRBJ2-1; 8 nucleotides match TRBD2. The origin of this receptor is a man between 18 and 29 years old in good health. The CDR3 DNA reads as TGTGCCAGCAGTTGGGCCCCCTCAGCGGGAGTAACCTACAATGAGCAGTTCTTC. As protein: CASSWAPSAGVTYNEQFF.